The rows below give T cell receptor beta chains drawn from one sample of a study of early T cells in non-severe SARS-CoV-2 infection. TCRdb processed the 5' RACE reads anew with MiXCR; each CDR3 protein has one entry. The sample carries about 35,000 distinct CDR3 sequences, approximately 8% recorded once. The specimen comprised whole blood, sampled at baseline. The receptors shown here come from an adult who was a healthcare worker with PCR-confirmed SARS-CoV-2 infection or an uninfected control (not recorded which). Each CDR3 is given without its conserved first and last residue.

V,CDR3
TRBV13,ASSSRTSGYEQY
TRBV6-6,ASSRATDTQY
TRBV5-5,ASSFLHGYTEAF
TRBV4-1,ASSSRNNQPQH
TRBV24-1,ATSAPGRQGVSDTQY
TRBV7-3,ASSFHLGDYSGANVLT
TRBV6-5,ASSYSIQPSTDTQY
TRBV10-2,ASRGTSGTDTQY
TRBV27,ASSAAQNYGYT
TRBV29-1,SVDGVRTDTQY
TRBV12-3/TRBV12-4,ASTSRGLASPLH
TRBV7-6,ASSAGVQVTNTGELF
TRBV20-1,SARVADTQY
TRBV28,ASSLLLAGGEEDTQY
TRBV20-1,GGYSQETQY